These 23 T cell receptor beta chains were sequenced from one sample in a study of beta chain features in type 1 diabetes. TCRB transcripts that were expressed got sequenced, as all of the isolated RNA had been reverse transcribed. Profiling relied on immunoSEQ multiplex PCR, and the TCRdb table lists in-frame clones only, not all of them. The sample includes approximately 250,000 clones, 9.6% of them seen just once. The sample consisted of naive CD4+ T cells from blood. The receptors were gathered from a woman aged 18-29 years in good health.

This sequence joins TRBV9 and TRBJ2-7; D gene uncertain. V lost 0 bases and J 0 bases, leaving 7 bases between the germline ends. Germline V gene lookup returns CDR1 SGDLS and CDR2 YYNGEE. The length of the CDR3 is 14 residues. The CDR3 DNA follows: TGTGCCAGCAGCGTAGGTCCCCTCTCCTACGAGCAGTACTTC. Its translation: CASSVGPLSYEQYF.

This sequence joins TRBV6-1 and TRBJ2-1; possible D gene TRBD1, 6 bases. V lost 7 bases and J 2 bases, leaving 12 bases between the germline ends. This CDR3 has 14 residues. Germline lookup yields CDR1 MNHNS and CDR2 SASEGT. The CDR3 spells CASNSDRTYNEQFF. The CDR3 region has the DNA TGTGCCAGCAACTCGGACAGAACCTACAATGAGCAGTTCTTC.

The chain joins TRBV21-1 to TRBJ1-1; the listed D gene, TRBD1, was not tested against the DNA. TRBV21-1 is a pseudogene segment. This CDR3 is 14 amino acids long. The CDR3 sequence is CAPWSGGRRTEAFF. CDR3 sequence (DNA): TGTGCCCCCTGGTCAGGGGGGAGAAGGACTGAAGCTTTCTTT.

This clone has only a few counts. This sequence joins TRBV11-2 and TRBJ2-7; D possibly corresponds to TRBD2 (6 bases). This CDR3 spans 14 amino acids. The germline CDR1 and CDR2 sequences are SGHAT and FQNNGV. V was shortened by 1 base and J by 2 bases, with 9 bases between the two germline ends. CDR3 nucleotide sequence: TGTGCCAGCAGCTTAGTTACGGGAGCCTACGAGCAGTACTTC. Translating it yields CASSLVTGAYEQYF. The full variable domain, in which reference TRBV11-2 and TRBJ2-7 provide the parts outside the CDR3, is EAGVAQSPRYKIIEKRQSVAFWCNPISGHATLYWYQQILGQGPKLLIQFQNNGVVDDSQLPKDRFSAERLKGVDSTLKIQPAKLEDSAVYLCASSLVTGAYEQYFGPGTRLTVT.

This chain uses TRBV9 with TRBJ1-4; tentative D call: TRBD1 (6 bases). CDR1 and CDR2 from the germline V gene are SGDLS and YYNGEE. This CDR3 region has 15 residues. V gave up 1 base and J gave up 5 bases, with 12 bases separating them. CDR3 in amino acids: CASSVSWTANEKLFF. The DNA for the CDR3 is TGTGCCAGCAGCGTATCTTGGACAGCGAATGAAAAACTGTTTTTT.

This clone has a handful of counts. The rearrangement joins TRBV5-6 to TRBJ2-6; D is ambiguous. This CDR3 is 15 amino acids long. The V end lost 3 bases, the J end lost 0 bases, and 7 bases lay between the germline ends. CDR1 and CDR2 (germline): SGHDT, YYEEEE. The CDR3 sequence: CASSSHYSGANVLTF. CDR3 nucleotide sequence: TGTGCCAGCAGCTCACATTACTCTGGGGCCAACGTCCTGACTTTC.

This chain's CDR3 is CASRPGTGDNQPQHF. The DNA of the CDR3 is TGTGCCAGCAGACCCGGGACAGGGGACAATCAGCCCCAGCATTTT. This chain uses TRBV28 with TRBJ1-5; TRBD1 matches at 10 bases. CDR1 and CDR2 (germline): MDHEN, SYDVKM. V dropped 6 bases and J dropped 3; count of bases not matched to a gene: 5. The CDR3 runs to 15 residues.

The chain uses TRBV30 and TRBJ1-4; 9 bases match TRBD1. The CDR3 is 13 residues long. CDR1 and CDR2 (germline): GTSNPN, SVGIG (reference sequence). The junction had 7 bases not matched to a gene; V was cut back by 4 bases and J by 10 bases. CDR3 DNA: TGTGCCTGGAATGGGGGACAGGGTGGAAAACTGTTTTTT. Its protein product is CAWNGGQGGKLFF.

The chain employs TRBV30 and TRBJ1-2; 8 bases agree with TRBD1. The CDR3 sequence is 13 residues long. Per germline, CDR1 GTSNPN and CDR2 SVGIG (reference sequence). V was clipped by 5 bases and J by 8 bases; unmatched bases: 10. The CDR3 bases are TGTGCCTGGGTAACGGACAGGGTGAGGGGCTACACCTTC. It codes for CAWVTDRVRGYTF.

This chain links TRBV29-1 with TRBJ1-1; 8 bases fit TRBD1. After removal of 7 bases from V and 4 bases from J, the junction contained 11 bases not matched to a gene. The CDR3 runs 14 residues. The germline CDR1 and CDR2 sequences are SQVTM and ANQGSEA. CDR3: CSARTGTISTEAFF. CDR3 nucleotides: TGCAGCGCCAGGACAGGGACTATATCCACTGAAGCTTTCTTT.

V usage is TRBV7-2 and J usage is TRBJ1-5; tentative D call: TRBD1 (5 bases). The germline V and J ends were trimmed by 1 base and 5 bases, with 12 bases remaining between them. Germline V lookup: CDR1 SGHTA, CDR2 FQGNSA. This CDR3 contains 15 residues. The CDR3 DNA reads as TGTGCCAGCAGCTTAGGGGGCAGGAGTGATCAGCCCCAGCATTTT. Protein product: CASSLGGRSDQPQHF.

The J gene is TRBJ1-1, the V gene TRBV29-1, with TRBD1 as a possible D gene (5 bases). V was shortened by 8 bases and J by 1 base, with 11 bases between the two germline ends. The CDR3 sequence is 12 residues long. CDR1 is SQVTM, CDR2 ANQGSEA, per germline. In DNA form, the CDR3 reads TGCAGCATCGGACAACCGAACACTGAAGCTTTCTTT. Encoded protein: CSIGQPNTEAFF.

There are a few counts of this clone. V usage is TRBV30 and J usage is TRBJ1-1; 8 bases map to TRBD1. The germline V gene encodes CDR1 GTSNPN and CDR2 SVGIG (reference sequence). Trimming cost V 3 bases and J 13 bases; bases outside gene matches: 13. The CDR3 length is 13 residues. CDR3 bases: TGTGCCTGGAGGACTCTCCGGACAGGGATGGGTTTCTTT. Its translation is CAWRTLRTGMGFF.

In its sample, this clone was seen a few times. The V gene is TRBV6-1, the J gene TRBJ2-7, with 8 nucleotides matching TRBD1. Trimming at V came to 4 bases and at J to 6 bases, leaving 5 bases not matched to a gene. The length of the CDR3 is 13 residues. Germline V gene sequence: CDR1 MNHNS, CDR2 SASEGT. The CDR3 spells CASSVYRGSEQYF. CDR3 nucleotide sequence: TGTGCCAGCAGTGTATACAGGGGGAGCGAGCAGTACTTC.

This clone was observed once. The chain uses TRBV18 and TRBJ2-7, with TRBD2 matching over 12 bases. This CDR3 contains 15 residues. V was clipped by 5 bases and J by 3 bases; unmatched bases: 5. Germline V CDR1 and CDR2: KGHSH, LQKENI. DNA for the CDR3: TGTGCCAGCTCAAAGACTAGCGGGGGAGTCTACGAGCAGTACTTC. It is translated as CASSKTSGGVYEQYF. The full variable domain, rest sourced from reference TRBV18 and TRBJ2-7, is NAGVMQNPRHLVRRRGQEARLRCSPMKGHSHVYWYRQLPEEGLKFMVYLQKENIIDESGMPKERFSAEFPKEGPSILRIQQVVRGDSAAYFCASSKTSGGVYEQYFGPGTRLTVT.

This clone came up a few times. The chain uses TRBV5-1 and TRBJ2-1; TRBD2 matches at 10 bases. The CDR3 consists of 16 residues. Germline V CDR1 and CDR2: SGHRS, YFSETQ. V lost 4 bases to trimming and J lost 6 bases; unmatched junction nucleotides: 10. CDR3 residues: CASSRMGPSGGNEQFF. The CDR3 DNA reads TGCGCCAGCAGCAGAATGGGCCCTAGCGGGGGCAATGAGCAGTTCTTC. Complete variable domain (other parts from reference TRBV5-1 and TRBJ2-1): KAGVTQTPRYLIKTRGQQVTLSCSPISGHRSVSWYQQTPGQGLQFLFEYFSETQRNKGNFPGRFSGRQFSNSRSEMNVSTLELGDSALYLCASSRMGPSGGNEQFFGPGTRLTVL.

There are a few counts of this clone. The chain employs TRBV13 and TRBJ2-7; TRBD2 agrees at 7 bases. V was clipped by 4 bases and J by 2 bases; unmatched bases: 5. CDR1 and CDR2 from the germline V gene are PRHDT and FYEKMQ (reference sequence). This CDR3 is built from 14 residues. Written as DNA, the CDR3 is TGTGCCAGCAGCTCAGCGGGGCCTACCTACGAGCAGTACTTC. Translating it yields CASSSAGPTYEQYF.

This chain joins TRBV7-2 and TRBJ2-3; D is unresolved. Trimming removed 5 bases at V and 3 bases at J, with 3 bases between. The length of the CDR3 is 11 residues. Germline lookup yields CDR1 SGHTA and CDR2 FQGNSA. The CDR3 is CASSQTDTQYF. The CDR3 bases are TGTGCCAGCAGCCAAACAGATACGCAGTATTTT.

The genes are TRBV19 and TRBJ1-2; 10 bases match TRBD1. V gave up 5 bases and J gave up 4 bases; unmatched junction bases: 7. Germline CDR1 is LNHDA and CDR2 is SQIVND (reference sequence). The CDR3 runs 15 residues. The CDR3 loop reads CASSSGQGVVYGYTF. As DNA, the CDR3 is TGTGCCAGTAGTTCAGGACAGGGGGTTGTCTATGGCTACACCTTC. The entire variable domain, with the rest obtained from reference TRBV19 and TRBJ1-2, is as follows: DGGITQSPKYLFRKEGQNVTLSCEQNLNHDAMYWYRQDPGQGLRLIYYSQIVNDFQKGDIAEGYSVSREKKESFPLTVTSAQKNPTAFYLCASSSGQGVVYGYTFGSGTRLTVV.

J is TRBJ2-1 and V is TRBV5-1; 7 bases fit TRBD2. The germline CDR1 and CDR2 sequences are SGHRS and YFSETQ. The CDR3 has 15 amino acids. With 2 bases clipped from V and 6 bases from J, the junction kept 8 bases outside the gene matches. Here the CDR3 DNA reads TGCGCCAGCAGCTTATCCAGCGGGGCTAGCAATGAGCAGTTCTTC. Encoded protein: CASSLSSGASNEQFF.

The chain links TRBV5-1 to TRBJ1-1; the match to TRBD1 covers 9 bases. Germline CDR1 and CDR2: SGHRS and YFSETQ. J was trimmed by 4 bases and V by 4 bases; bases with no gene match: 8. The CDR3 covers 15 residues. The CDR3: CASSPGGQGFTEAFF. CDR3 DNA sequence: TGCGCCAGCAGCCCTGGGGGACAGGGATTCACTGAAGCTTTCTTT.

The genes are TRBV6-6 and TRBJ1-1; D ambiguous. V lost 6 bases and J 2 bases, leaving 13 bases between the germline ends. The germline V gene encodes CDR1 MNHNY and CDR2 SVGAGI (reference sequence). The CDR3 is 14 amino acids. Here the CDR3 reads CASSPADINTEAFF. For the CDR3, the DNA is TGTGCCAGCAGCCCCGCAGATATCAACACTGAAGCTTTCTTT.

There are a few counts of this clone. This chain joins TRBV5-1 and TRBJ2-7; TRBD2 matches 7 bases. Germline V CDR1 and CDR2: SGHRS, YFSETQ. The CDR3 runs 16 residues. The J segment lost 3 bases and the V segment lost 0 bases, leaving 9 bases of the junction unmatched. CDR3 sequence reads: CASSLAKAGIIYEQYF. The CDR3 nucleotides are TGCGCCAGCAGCTTGGCCAAAGCGGGAATTATCTACGAGCAGTACTTC.